The 25 T cell receptor beta chains reported below all come from one sample, sequenced in a study of shared clonotypes between healthy human individuals. Assay: immunoSEQ multiplex PCR; the TCRdb copy retains only in-frame clones and omits some. The table includes some 470,000 clones, about three quarters detected once. Sequenced input: PBMCs. All receptors derive from a woman between 40 and 50 years old in good health. Some clones in this sample may be carry-over from other donors' samples.

The rearrangement uses TRBV19 and TRBJ1-3, with 11 bases matching TRBD1. This CDR3 region has 16 residues. V shed 7 bases, J shed 0 bases, and the junction held 5 bases outside the gene matches. Per germline, CDR1 LNHDA and CDR2 SQIVND (reference sequence). The CDR3 spells CASTRTGGGSGNTIYF. CDR3 DNA sequence: TGTGCCAGTACCCGGACAGGGGGCGGCTCTGGAAACACCATATATTTT.

V usage is TRBV7-4 and J usage is TRBJ2-4, with D possibly being TRBD2 (6 bases). Germline assignment: CDR1 SGHVT and CDR2 SQSDAQ. The CDR3 is made up of 15 amino acids. Between the trimmed V and J ends, which lost 5 bases and 1 base, there was a span of 12 bases. In nucleotides, the CDR3 is TGTGCCAGCAGCCCGTCGGGGGATGCCAAAAACATTCAGTACTTC. It translates to CASSPSGDAKNIQYF.

This clone was found once. This likely reflects a read error, since a far larger clone is one base away. The chain couples TRBV2 to TRBJ1-2; TRBD1 agrees at 7 bases. Germline V CDR1 and CDR2: SNHLY, FYNNEI. The CDR3 spans 14 residues. Here the CDR3 reads CTSSEGGTVYGYTF. CDR3 bases: TGTACCAGCAGTGAAGGGGGGACAGTGTATGGCTACACCTTC.

This clone was seen a handful of times. This chain links TRBV30 with TRBJ2-3, with D unclear. V lost 3 bases and J 5 bases, leaving 9 bases between the germline ends. Germline V gene sequence: CDR1 GTSNPN, CDR2 SVGIG (reference sequence). CDR3 length: 12 amino acids. CDR3 nucleotide sequence: TGTGCCTGGAGCTTCGAAGGAGATACGCAGTATTTT. Amino acid sequence: CAWSFEGDTQYF.

The chain couples TRBV30 to TRBJ1-5; possible D gene TRBD1, 6 bases. The CDR3 loop spans 13 amino acids. The germline CDR1 and CDR2 sequences are GTSNPN and SVGIG (reference sequence). The V end was cut by 1 base, the J end by 4 bases, with 8 bases between. The CDR3 loop reads CAWSGGLNQPQHF. For the CDR3, the DNA is TGTGCCTGGAGTGGGGGGCTTAATCAGCCCCAGCATTTT.

This rearrangement joins TRBV10-1 to TRBJ1-2, with a possible D match to TRBD1 (5 bases). The V end was cut by 0 bases, the J end by 6 bases, with 11 bases between. Germline V gene sequence: CDR1 WNHNN, CDR2 SYGVQD (reference sequence). The CDR3 contains 14 residues. CDR3 nucleotides: TGCGCCAGCAGTGAGTCGACAGACCCTCATGGCTACACCTTC. This translates into CASSESTDPHGYTF.

DNA of the CDR3: TGTGCCAGCAGTAAGAATTGGGGGGGCACTGAAGCTTTCTTT. This translates into CASSKNWGGTEAFF. This chain joins TRBV27 and TRBJ1-1; weak D call: TRBD1 (5 bases). Germline CDR1 reads MNHEY; CDR2 reads SMNVEV (reference sequence). V lost 5 bases, J lost 4 bases, and 14 bases lay in between. The CDR3 runs to 14 residues.

The V gene is TRBV5-4, the J gene TRBJ2-5; tentative D call: TRBD2 (5 bases). V shed 1 base and J shed 4 bases, with 8 bases lying between them. Germline lookup yields CDR1 SGHNT and CDR2 YYREEE (reference sequence). The CDR3 is made up of 13 amino acids. The DNA of the CDR3 is TGTGCCAGCAGCTTGTACGAGGGAGAGACCCAGTACTTC. This translates into CASSLYEGETQYF.

The chain uses TRBV5-4 and TRBJ2-1; 7 nucleotides line up with TRBD2. In germline, CDR1 is SGHNT, CDR2 YYREEE (reference sequence). After removal of 0 bases from V and 5 bases from J, the junction contained 8 bases not matched to a gene. This CDR3 is built from 16 residues. CDR3 nucleotide sequence: TGTGCCAGCAGCTTGGAATTTACGGGAGGCGACAATGAGCAGTTCTTC. This codes for CASSLEFTGGDNEQFF.

This clone occurred a few times. The rearrangement joins TRBV5-1 to TRBJ1-2; D is ambiguous. V lost 0 bases and J lost 5, with 11 bases in between. This CDR3 has 14 amino acids. CDR1 and CDR2 (germline): SGHRS, YFSETQ. CDR3: CASSLGQVPYGYTF. The DNA for the CDR3 is TGCGCCAGCAGCTTGGGGCAGGTCCCTTATGGCTACACCTTC.

The chain carries TRBV10-2 and TRBJ2-7; TRBD1 matches 10 bases. This CDR3 comprises 14 residues. CDR1 and CDR2 from the germline V gene are WSHSY and SAAADI. The junction had 0 bases not matched to a gene; V was cut back by 2 bases and J by 2 bases. CDR3 loop: CASSEGTGAYEQYF. The CDR3 nucleotides are TGCGCCAGCAGTGAGGGGACAGGGGCCTACGAGCAGTACTTC.

The gene calls are TRBV5-5 and TRBJ2-7; TRBD1 agrees at 7 bases. Germline values: CDR1 SGHKS, CDR2 YYEKEE (reference sequence). The CDR3 has 14 residues. V lost 1 base and J lost 6; bases outside the gene matches: 7. The CDR3 DNA sequence: TGTGCCAGCAGCTTGCACCAGGGGGTAACCGAGCAGTACTTC. Residues: CASSLHQGVTEQYF.

This clone has just one count. The gene calls are TRBV7-9 and TRBJ2-1, with 9 bases lining up with TRBD1. J gave up 8 bases and V 11 bases, and 16 bases lay outside the gene matches. The germline gives CDR1 SEHNR, CDR2 FQNEAQ (reference sequence). The CDR3 extends over 15 amino acids. CDR3 bases: TGTGCCGTCTGCAGGGACAGGGCGCCACGGGATGAGCAGTTCTTC. Residues: CAVCRDRAPRDEQFF.

This sequence joins TRBV6-6 and TRBJ1-2; 7 bases are a match to TRBD1. Germline lookup yields CDR1 MNHNY and CDR2 SVGAGI (reference sequence). J was trimmed by 2 bases and V by 1 base; bases with no gene match: 7. The CDR3 has 16 residues. Here the CDR3 DNA reads TGTGCCAGCAGTTACTTCCGGGACAGCACGAACTATGGCTACACCTTC. Its protein is CASSYFRDSTNYGYTF.

The chain is built from TRBV9 and TRBJ2-1; D perhaps matches TRBD1 (6 bases). Germline V gives CDR1 SGDLS, CDR2 YYNGEE. The CDR3 is made up of 16 amino acids. Trimming took off 0 bases at V and 2 bases at J, with 12 bases between the two ends. The CDR3, as DNA: TGTGCCAGCAGCGTAGGGAACCGGGACACCTACAATGAGCAGTTCTTC. Translated: CASSVGNRDTYNEQFF.

This clone was seen more than once but under ten times. J is TRBJ2-4 and V is TRBV28; D call uncertain. V gave up 3 bases and J gave up 2 bases, with 23 bases separating them. CDR1 and CDR2 (germline): MDHEN, SYDVKM. CDR3 length equals 19 residues. CDR3 sequence: CASSFSFWTEKESKNIQYF. Here the CDR3 DNA reads TGTGCCAGCAGTTTCTCTTTCTGGACGGAGAAGGAATCCAAAAACATTCAGTACTTC.

This clone was recorded a few times. This chain joins TRBV7-2 and TRBJ1-2; D unclear. The V end was cut by 0 bases, the J end by 5 bases, with 10 bases between. Germline-derived CDR1 and CDR2 are SGHTA and FQGNSA. The length of the CDR3 is 14 residues. CDR3 DNA: TGTGCCAGCAGCTTAGCCAGCGGGGATTATGGCTACACCTTC. This translates into CASSLASGDYGYTF.

The chain links TRBV28 to TRBJ2-7, with D possibly matching TRBD1 (6 bases). The CDR3 covers 13 residues. The ends were cut back, 10 bases at V and 2 bases at J, with 15 bases in the middle. Germline loops: CDR1 MDHEN, CDR2 SYDVKM. The CDR3 DNA reads as TGTGCCACCAGGGGTAAATTTACCTACGAGCAGTACTTC. Translation gives CATRGKFTYEQYF.

This rearrangement joins TRBV7-2 to TRBJ2-1; 8 bases are shared with TRBD2. The CDR3 extends over 18 amino acids. Unmatched junction bases numbered 15, after V lost 1 base and J lost 7 bases. The germline gives CDR1 SGHTA, CDR2 FQGNSA. In DNA, the CDR3 is TGTGCCAGCAGCTTAGAACCTGTTCGGATAGCGGGAAGGAATGAGCAGTTCTTC. This codes for CASSLEPVRIAGRNEQFF.

This rearrangement joins TRBV11-2 to TRBJ1-1, with D uncertain. V was clipped by 4 bases and J by 5 bases, with 8 bases between them. CDR1 is SGHAT, CDR2 FQNNGV, per germline. The CDR3 spans 12 residues. The CDR3 loop reads CASSWWGTEAFF. CDR3 DNA sequence: TGTGCCAGCAGCTGGTGGGGTACTGAAGCTTTCTTT.

This sequence joins TRBV11-1 and TRBJ1-1; D gene ambiguous. The V and J ends lost 5 bases and 1 base respectively, with 20 bases between them. The CDR3 is 17 residues long. Looked up from germline, CDR1 is SGHAT and CDR2 is FQDESV (reference sequence). The CDR3 nucleotides read TGTGCCAGCAGCCCGAGAGTAAGTCGGAGGCGGAACACTGAAGCTTTCTTT. Amino acid sequence: CASSPRVSRRRNTEAFF.

In this sample, this clone turned up many times. CDR3 coding DNA: TGCGCCAGCAGCTTGGGCCGGGGTTCGGGCTACACCTTC. Encoded protein: CASSLGRGSGYTF. The chain couples TRBV5-1 to TRBJ1-2; D not resolved. V lost 0 bases, J lost 8 bases, and 11 bases lay in between. Per germline, CDR1 SGHRS and CDR2 YFSETQ. The CDR3 consists of 13 residues.

V is TRBV29-1 and J is TRBJ2-5, with D possibly being TRBD1 (7 bases). The CDR3 loop spans 14 amino acids. Germline V gene sequence: CDR1 SQVTM, CDR2 ANQGSEA. The V and J ends lost 4 bases and 4 bases respectively, with 16 bases between them. CDR3 amino acids: CSVVRGGTAETQYF. The CDR3 bases are TGCAGCGTTGTGCGTGGGGGGACAGCAGAGACCCAGTACTTC.

This chain connects TRBV5-1 to TRBJ2-3; TRBD1 matches at 9 bases. The CDR3 spans 14 residues. Germline V CDR1 and CDR2: SGHRS, YFSETQ. Trimming took 6 bases from V and 3 from J; bases not matched to a gene: 5. CDR3 amino acids: CASKEDRGTDTQYF. The DNA for the CDR3 is TGCGCCAGCAAGGAGGACAGGGGAACAGATACGCAGTATTTT.

This chain connects TRBV29-1 to TRBJ2-5; 14 bases line up with TRBD2. Germline CDR1 and CDR2: SQVTM and ANQGSEA. The CDR3 loop spans 14 amino acids. J was trimmed by 8 bases and V by 8 bases; bases with no gene match: 10. CDR3 nucleotides: TGCAGCTCCGGGACTAGCGGGAGTTCAAGTACCCAGTACTTC. This encodes CSSGTSGSSSTQYF.